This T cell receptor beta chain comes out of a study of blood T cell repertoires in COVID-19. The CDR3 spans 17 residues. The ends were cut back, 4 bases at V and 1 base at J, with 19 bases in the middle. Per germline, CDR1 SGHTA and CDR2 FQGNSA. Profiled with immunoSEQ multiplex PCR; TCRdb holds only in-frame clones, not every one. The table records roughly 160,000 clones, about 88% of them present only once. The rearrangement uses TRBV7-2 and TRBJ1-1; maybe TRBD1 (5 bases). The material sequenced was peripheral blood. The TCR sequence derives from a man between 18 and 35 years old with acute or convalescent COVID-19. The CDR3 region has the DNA TGTGCCAGCAGCTGGCGATCAGGGAAAGTAGGGAACACTGAAGCTTTCTTT. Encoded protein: CASSWRSGKVGNTEAFF.